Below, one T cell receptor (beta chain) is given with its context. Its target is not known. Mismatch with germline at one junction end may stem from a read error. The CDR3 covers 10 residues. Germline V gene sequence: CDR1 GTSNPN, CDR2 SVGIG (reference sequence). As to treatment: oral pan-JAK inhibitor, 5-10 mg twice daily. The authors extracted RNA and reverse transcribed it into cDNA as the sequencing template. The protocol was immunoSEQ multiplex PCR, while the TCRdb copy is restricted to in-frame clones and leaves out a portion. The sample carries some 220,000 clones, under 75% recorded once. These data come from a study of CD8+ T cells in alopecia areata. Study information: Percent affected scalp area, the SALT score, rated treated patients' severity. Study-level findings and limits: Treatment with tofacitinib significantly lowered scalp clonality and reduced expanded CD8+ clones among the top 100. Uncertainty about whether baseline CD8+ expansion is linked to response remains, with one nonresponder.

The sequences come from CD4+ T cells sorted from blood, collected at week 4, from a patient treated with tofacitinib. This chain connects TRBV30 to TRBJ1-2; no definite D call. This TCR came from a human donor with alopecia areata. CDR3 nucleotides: TGTGCCTGGAGTGTTGGAGGGCTAGGCTTC. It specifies CAWSVGGLGF.